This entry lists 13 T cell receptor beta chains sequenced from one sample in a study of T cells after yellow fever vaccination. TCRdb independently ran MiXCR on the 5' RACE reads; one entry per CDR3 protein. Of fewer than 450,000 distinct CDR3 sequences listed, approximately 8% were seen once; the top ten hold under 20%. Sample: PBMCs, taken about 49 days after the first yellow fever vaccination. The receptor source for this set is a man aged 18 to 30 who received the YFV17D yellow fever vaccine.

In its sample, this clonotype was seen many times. The CDR3 protein is CASSLAGGGARETQYF. Written as DNA, the CDR3 is TGTGCCAGCAGTTTAGCAGGCGGGGGGGCCCGGGAGACCCAGTACTTC. The rearrangement links TRBV12-3 or TRBV12-4 to TRBJ2-5; 9 positions agree with TRBD2. This CDR3 contains 16 residues. V shed 0 bases and J 5 bases; nucleotides not matched to a gene: 7.

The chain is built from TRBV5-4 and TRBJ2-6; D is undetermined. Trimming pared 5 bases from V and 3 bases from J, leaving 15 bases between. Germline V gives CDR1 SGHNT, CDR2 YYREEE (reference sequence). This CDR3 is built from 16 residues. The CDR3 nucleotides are TGTGCCAGCAGGCAGCTACAGTCTGGTGGGGCCAACGTCCTGACTTTC. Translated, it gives CASRQLQSGGANVLTF.

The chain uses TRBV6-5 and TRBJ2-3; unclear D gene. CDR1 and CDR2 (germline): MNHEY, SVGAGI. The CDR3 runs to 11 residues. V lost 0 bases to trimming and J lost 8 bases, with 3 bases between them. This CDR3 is CASSYSFTQYF. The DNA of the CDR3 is TGTGCCAGCAGTTACTCTTTTACGCAGTATTTT.

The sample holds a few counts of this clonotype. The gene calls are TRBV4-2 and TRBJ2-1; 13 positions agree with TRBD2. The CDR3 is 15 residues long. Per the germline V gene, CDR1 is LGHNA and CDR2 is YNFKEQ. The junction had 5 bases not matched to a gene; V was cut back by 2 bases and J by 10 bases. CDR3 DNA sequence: TGTGCCAGCAGCCAACAGGGGACTAGCGGGGAAGAGCAGTTCTTC. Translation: CASSQQGTSGEEQFF.

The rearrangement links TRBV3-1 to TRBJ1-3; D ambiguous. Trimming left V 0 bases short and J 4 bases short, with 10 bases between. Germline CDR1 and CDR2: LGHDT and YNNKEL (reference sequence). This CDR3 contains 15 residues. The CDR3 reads CASSQDHFAGNTIYF. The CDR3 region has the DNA TGTGCCAGCAGCCAAGACCACTTCGCGGGAAACACCATATATTTT.

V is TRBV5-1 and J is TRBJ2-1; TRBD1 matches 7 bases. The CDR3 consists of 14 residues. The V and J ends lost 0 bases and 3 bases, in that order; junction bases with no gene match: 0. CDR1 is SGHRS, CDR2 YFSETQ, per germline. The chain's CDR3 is CASSLGDSYNEQFF. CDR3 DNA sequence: TGCGCCAGCAGCTTGGGGGACAGCTACAATGAGCAGTTCTTC.

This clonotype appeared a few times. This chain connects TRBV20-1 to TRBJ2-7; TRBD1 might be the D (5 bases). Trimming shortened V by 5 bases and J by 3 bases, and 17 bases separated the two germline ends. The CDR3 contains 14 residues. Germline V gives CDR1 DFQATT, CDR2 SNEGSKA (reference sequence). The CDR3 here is CSAHPDGHLYEQYF. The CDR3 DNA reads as TGCAGTGCTCATCCGGACGGACATCTCTACGAGCAGTACTTC.

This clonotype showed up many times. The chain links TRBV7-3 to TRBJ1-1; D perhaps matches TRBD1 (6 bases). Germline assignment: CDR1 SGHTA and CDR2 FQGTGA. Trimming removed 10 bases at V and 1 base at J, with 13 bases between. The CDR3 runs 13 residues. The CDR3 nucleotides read TGTGCCACCGCCCGGACAGCGAACACTGAAGCTTTCTTT. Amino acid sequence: CATARTANTEAFF.

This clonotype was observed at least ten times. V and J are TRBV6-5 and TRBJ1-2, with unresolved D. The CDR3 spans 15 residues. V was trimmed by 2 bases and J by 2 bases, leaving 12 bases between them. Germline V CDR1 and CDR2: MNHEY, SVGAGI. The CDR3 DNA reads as TGTGCCAGCAGTTACCTCGCAGCAGGCAACTATGGCTACACCTTC. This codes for CASSYLAAGNYGYTF.

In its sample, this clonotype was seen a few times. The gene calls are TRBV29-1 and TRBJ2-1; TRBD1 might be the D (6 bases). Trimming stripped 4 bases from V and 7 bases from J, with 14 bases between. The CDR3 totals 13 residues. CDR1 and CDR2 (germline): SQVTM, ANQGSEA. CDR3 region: CSVAGTIGNEQFF. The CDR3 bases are TGCAGCGTTGCGGGGACAATAGGAAATGAGCAGTTCTTC.

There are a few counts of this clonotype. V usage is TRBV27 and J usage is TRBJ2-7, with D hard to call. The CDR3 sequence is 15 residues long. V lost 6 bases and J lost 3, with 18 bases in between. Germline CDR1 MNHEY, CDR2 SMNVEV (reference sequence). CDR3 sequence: CASSHAALGFYEQYF. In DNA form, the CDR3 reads TGTGCCAGCAGCCACGCCGCCCTCGGGTTCTACGAGCAGTACTTC.

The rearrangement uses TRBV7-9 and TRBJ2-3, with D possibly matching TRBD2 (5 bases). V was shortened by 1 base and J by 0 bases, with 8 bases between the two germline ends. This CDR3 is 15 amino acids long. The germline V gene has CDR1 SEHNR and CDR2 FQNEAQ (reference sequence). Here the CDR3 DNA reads TGTGCCAGCAGCTTAGAAGGGAGTAGCACAGATACGCAGTATTTT. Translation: CASSLEGSSTDTQYF.

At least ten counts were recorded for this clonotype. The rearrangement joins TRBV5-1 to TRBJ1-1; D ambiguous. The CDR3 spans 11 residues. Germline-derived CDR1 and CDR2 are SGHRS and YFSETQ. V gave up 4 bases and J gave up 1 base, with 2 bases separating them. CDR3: CASSQNTEAFF. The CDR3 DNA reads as TGCGCCAGCAGCCAGAACACTGAAGCTTTCTTT.